This passage covers 30 T cell receptor beta chains from one sample sequenced in a study of CD8 T cells in ankylosing spondylitis. One entry per CDR3 protein, called by TCRdb with MiXCR from the 5' RACE reads. Altogether 250,000 or so distinct CDR3 sequences are present, 20% to 30% being singletons, with the ten largest covering around 0.58%. Sequences were obtained from blood, either unsorted or a sorted T cell fraction (not recorded which). These receptors originate from a male donor with ankylosing spondylitis or in good health (not recorded which).

Many counts were recorded for this clonotype. This chain connects TRBV7-9 to TRBJ2-3; TRBD2 might be the D (6 bases). The CDR3 extends over 14 amino acids. CDR1 SEHNR and CDR2 FQNEAQ come from the germline V gene (reference sequence). V lost 7 bases and J lost 4, with 15 bases in between. CDR3 residues: CASIRRRGSDTQYF. In DNA form, the CDR3 reads TGTGCCAGCATCCGACGACGGGGGTCAGATACGCAGTATTTT. The entire variable domain, with the rest obtained from reference TRBV7-9 and TRBJ2-3, is as follows: DTGVSQNPRHKITKRGQNVTFRCDPISEHNRLYWYRQTLGQGPEFLTYFQNEAQLEKSRLLSDRFSAERPKGSFSTLEIQRTEQGDSAMYLCASIRRRGSDTQYFGPGTRLTVL.

The J gene is TRBJ1-6, the V gene TRBV6-5; a weak D match, TRBD1 (5 bases). The V end was cut by 2 bases, the J end by 5 bases, with 10 bases between. Germline V gene sequence: CDR1 MNHEY, CDR2 SVGAGI. This CDR3 comprises 15 residues. The CDR3 region is CASSYVRGNNSPLHF. Written as DNA, the CDR3 is TGTGCCAGCAGTTACGTTAGGGGAAATAATTCACCCCTCCACTTT.

V gene TRBV20-1 combines with J gene TRBJ2-1; the match to TRBD1 covers 7 bases. The V segment lost 3 bases and the J segment 5 bases; nucleotides outside the gene matches: 7. This CDR3 contains 14 residues. Germline CDR1 reads DFQATT; CDR2 reads SNEGSKA (reference sequence). This CDR3 reads CSASRGGGHNEQFF. CDR3 coding DNA: TGCAGTGCTAGCCGAGGGGGCGGCCACAATGAGCAGTTCTTC.

The chain employs TRBV20-1 and TRBJ2-1, with D maybe TRBD2 (5 bases). Germline V gene sequence: CDR1 DFQATT, CDR2 SNEGSKA (reference sequence). This CDR3 is built from 14 residues. Trimming left V 5 bases short and J 7 bases short, with 18 bases between. CDR3 in amino acids: CSAAKSGLGNEQFF. The CDR3 region has the DNA TGCAGTGCTGCTAAAAGCGGCCTGGGGAATGAGCAGTTCTTC.

The sample holds many counts of this clonotype. V and J are TRBV5-1 and TRBJ1-5; 8 nucleotides match TRBD1. J gave up 0 bases and V 6 bases, and 5 bases lay outside the gene matches. Germline CDR1 and CDR2: SGHRS and YFSETQ. CDR3 length equals 15 residues. The CDR3 sequence: CASKATGDSNQPQHF. CDR3 sequence (DNA): TGCGCCAGCAAGGCGACAGGGGATAGCAATCAGCCCCAGCATTTT.

This clonotype was seen at least ten times. CDR3 region: CASTGGTGYTF. The DNA for the CDR3 is TGTGCCAGTACCGGGGGCACTGGCTACACCTTC. The chain joins TRBV19 to TRBJ1-2; D is perhaps TRBD1 (6 bases). Trimming left V 7 bases short and J 7 bases short, with 10 bases between. This CDR3 is 11 amino acids long. Germline V gene sequence: CDR1 LNHDA, CDR2 SQIVND (reference sequence).

This clonotype was seen repeatedly, ten times or more. The rearrangement links TRBV20-1 to TRBJ2-7, with 8 bases matching TRBD1. The CDR3 totals 14 residues. Germline loops: CDR1 DFQATT, CDR2 SNEGSKA (reference sequence). Losses at the gene ends were 3 bases for V and 2 bases for J; bases not matched to a gene: 6. The CDR3 DNA follows: TGCAGTGCTAGGGATAACAGGGGGACCTACGAGCAGTACTTC. Translating it yields CSARDNRGTYEQYF.

The V and J genes are TRBV12-3 or TRBV12-4 and TRBJ2-5; 8 bases are a match to TRBD2. The CDR3 runs to 15 residues. V shed 3 bases and J 7 bases; nucleotides not matched to a gene: 10. CDR3 bases: TGTGCCAGCAGTTTGGCTGCGGGGGGCTGGGGGACCCAGTACTTC. Protein: CASSLAAGGWGTQYF.

There are a few counts of this clonotype. The chain uses TRBV20-1 and TRBJ2-5; D gene ambiguous. Trimming removed 5 bases at V and 5 bases at J, with 6 bases between. In germline, CDR1 is DFQATT, CDR2 SNEGSKA (reference sequence). The CDR3 spans 10 residues. CDR3 DNA: TGCAGTGCTGAGGCTGAGACCCAGTACTTC. This gives the protein CSAEAETQYF.

This clonotype was seen at least ten times. This rearrangement joins TRBV12-3 or TRBV12-4 to TRBJ2-1, with TRBD2 matching over 12 bases. The V segment lost 5 bases and the J segment 7 bases; nucleotides outside the gene matches: 12. This CDR3 is built from 17 residues. The CDR3 DNA reads TGTGCCAGCAGTAAATCACTAGCGGGGGGAAGTGGGAATGAGCAGTTCTTC. Its translation: CASSKSLAGGSGNEQFF.

J is TRBJ2-7 and V is TRBV21-1; the listed D gene, TRBD1, was not tested against the DNA. TRBV21-1 is a documented pseudogene. The CDR3 runs to 14 residues. The CDR3 bases are TGTGCCGTCACTGAGGGGGACAACTCCTACGAGCAGTACTTC. Translating it yields CAVTEGDNSYEQYF.

This clonotype was counted a few times. CDR3 nucleotide sequence: TGTGCCAGCAGCTTTAAACCAGCGGAGCATACCTACAATGAGCAGTTCTTC. Translated: CASSFKPAEHTYNEQFF. The chain links TRBV5-5 to TRBJ2-1; D possibly corresponds to TRBD2 (5 bases). Germline loops: CDR1 SGHKS, CDR2 YYEKEE (reference sequence). The CDR3 is 17 amino acids. The ends were cut back, 2 bases at V and 2 bases at J, with 17 bases in the middle.

This clonotype was seen repeatedly, ten times or more. The chain recombines TRBV20-1 with TRBJ1-2; TRBD1 matches at 8 bases. This CDR3 has 15 amino acids. The V gene end was trimmed by 3 bases and the J gene end by 8 bases; junction bases not matched to a gene: 14. Germline CDR1 DFQATT, CDR2 SNEGSKA (reference sequence). CDR3: CSASRQGASLVGYTF. DNA for the CDR3: TGCAGTGCTAGCCGGCAGGGGGCAAGTCTTGTAGGCTACACCTTC.

J is TRBJ2-1 and V is TRBV20-1; 8 nucleotides align to TRBD2. Germline CDR1 reads DFQATT; CDR2 reads SNEGSKA (reference sequence). CDR3 length: 13 amino acids. The V gene end was trimmed by 5 bases and the J gene end by 4 bases; junction bases not matched to a gene: 4. CDR3 loop: CSAPRGAYNEQFF. CDR3 nucleotides: TGCAGTGCTCCGCGGGGGGCTTACAATGAGCAGTTCTTC.

The sample holds a few counts of this clonotype. V usage is TRBV20-1 and J usage is TRBJ2-3; 8 bases line up with TRBD2. The trim removed 0 bases at V and 3 bases at J, leaving 2 bases unmatched. Germline CDR1 and CDR2: DFQATT and SNEGSKA (reference sequence). This CDR3 has 14 residues. Written as DNA, the CDR3 is TGCAGTGCTAGAGATGGCGGGAGGACAGATACGCAGTATTTT. This codes for CSARDGGRTDTQYF.

This clonotype was counted a few times. The chain couples TRBV20-1 to TRBJ2-1; tentatively, D is TRBD1 (5 bases). V was shortened by 5 bases and J by 8 bases, with 19 bases between the two germline ends. CDR1 and CDR2 from the germline V gene are DFQATT and SNEGSKA (reference sequence). The CDR3 is 14 residues long. The CDR3 protein is CSAPVLGPRDEQFF. The CDR3 coding sequence is TGCAGTGCTCCCGTCTTGGGGCCAAGGGATGAGCAGTTCTTC.

In nucleotides, the CDR3 is TGCGCCAGCAGTGAGTTCCAGCGGGGAGAGACCCAGTACTTC. Encoded protein: CASSEFQRGETQYF. The J gene is TRBJ2-5, the V gene TRBV10-1; 7 positions agree with TRBD2. The trim removed 1 base at V and 4 bases at J, leaving 3 bases unmatched. CDR3 size: 14 residues. Germline assignment: CDR1 WNHNN and CDR2 SYGVQD (reference sequence).

The rearrangement uses TRBV24-1 and TRBJ2-3; D might be TRBD1 or TRBD2, each matching 5 bases. The ends were cut back, 3 bases at V and 2 bases at J, with 14 bases in the middle. CDR3 length: 16 residues. CDR1 and CDR2 (germline): KGHDR, SFDVKD. The CDR3 DNA follows: TGTGCCACCAGTGATCCGACAGCCGGGGCCACAGATACGCAGTATTTT. Amino acid sequence: CATSDPTAGATDTQYF.

CDR3 sequence reads: CASSSGTAQDTQYF. CDR3 DNA: TGTGCCAGCAGCTCGGGAACTGCCCAGGATACGCAGTATTTT. V and J are TRBV5-5 and TRBJ2-3; tentative D call: TRBD2 (5 bases). Germline V gene data show CDR1 as SGHKS and CDR2 as YYEKEE (reference sequence). V shed 3 bases and J shed 6 bases, with 14 bases lying between them. The CDR3 consists of 14 residues. The full variable domain, rest sourced from reference TRBV5-5 and TRBJ2-3, is DAGVTQSPTHLIKTRGQQVTLRCSPISGHKSVSWYQQVLGQGPQFIFQYYEKEERGRGNFPDRFSARQFPNYSSELNVNALLLGDSALYLCASSSGTAQDTQYFGPGTRLTVL.

This clonotype was observed a few times. This chain joins TRBV29-1 and TRBJ2-5; 11 positions match TRBD1. Germline CDR1 reads SQVTM; CDR2 reads ANQGSEA. V trimming: 6 bases; J trimming: 4 bases; junction bases outside the gene matches: 4. The CDR3 consists of 13 residues. The CDR3 bases are TGCAGCGTCCCCGGACAGGGGGCAGAGACCCAGTACTTC. Encoded protein: CSVPGQGAETQYF.

This clonotype was counted many times. The V call is TRBV3-1, the J call TRBJ2-5; no firm D call. Germline CDR1 LGHDT, CDR2 YNNKEL (reference sequence). V was shortened by 1 base and J by 7 bases, with 4 bases between the two germline ends. The CDR3 covers 11 residues. The CDR3 protein is CASSQGWTQYF. The CDR3 region has the DNA TGTGCCAGCAGCCAAGGATGGACCCAGTACTTC.

This sequence joins TRBV20-1 and TRBJ1-6, with 8 bases lining up with TRBD1. After removal of 6 bases from V and 7 bases from J, the junction contained 11 bases not matched to a gene. Germline CDR1 and CDR2: DFQATT and SNEGSKA (reference sequence). The CDR3 contains 15 residues. In DNA form, the CDR3 reads TGCAGTGCCCGGAGGACGGACAGGGAAAATTCACCCCTCCACTTT. Residues: CSARRTDRENSPLHF.

The CDR3 is CASSDQRGSDTQYF. CDR3 nucleotides: TGTGCCAGCAGTGACCAACGGGGATCCGATACGCAGTATTTT. The chain uses TRBV6-4 and TRBJ2-3; a weak D match, TRBD2 (5 bases). CDR1 and CDR2 (germline): MRHNA, SNTAGT. Trimming stripped 2 bases from V and 6 bases from J, with 12 bases between. The CDR3 sequence is 14 residues long.

This clonotype was seen a few times. The V and J genes are TRBV6-1 and TRBJ1-6, with D possibly TRBD1 on 6 matching bases. This CDR3 spans 15 amino acids. The germline gives CDR1 MNHNS, CDR2 SASEGT. Between the trimmed V and J ends, which lost 5 bases and 10 bases, there was a span of 18 bases. CDR3 nucleotide sequence: TGTGCCAGCAGTATTGACAGGAAGGTTGGATCACCCCTCCACTTT. This encodes CASSIDRKVGSPLHF.

This clonotype has ten or more counts. The rearrangement links TRBV5-1 to TRBJ1-1; D possibly corresponds to TRBD1 (5 bases). Trimming took off 4 bases at V and 1 base at J, with 14 bases between the two ends. The CDR3 runs 15 residues. Germline-derived CDR1 and CDR2 are SGHRS and YFSETQ. The CDR3 loop reads CASSPVGPTNTEAFF. The CDR3 DNA reads TGCGCCAGCAGCCCGGTGGGACCGACGAACACTGAAGCTTTCTTT.

This clonotype was found many times. The genes are TRBV7-6 and TRBJ2-2, with 7 bases lining up with TRBD1. Germline CDR1 SGHVS, CDR2 FNYEAQ. CDR3 size: 14 residues. The ends lost 5 bases at V and 6 bases at J; junction bases unmatched: 6. The CDR3 sequence: CASSPRTGSGELFF. CDR3 nucleotides: TGTGCCAGCAGCCCGAGGACAGGATCCGGGGAGCTGTTTTTT.

The chain has TRBV5-1 and TRBJ2-7, with a tentative D call TRBD1 (6 bases). The V end was cut by 0 bases, the J end by 3 bases, with 13 bases between. The CDR3 totals 15 residues. CDR1 and CDR2 from the germline V gene are SGHRS and YFSETQ. The CDR3 nucleotides read TGCGCCAGCAGCTTGGCAAGTGGGGGCGGCTACGAGCAGTACTTC. Protein product: CASSLASGGGYEQYF.

This clonotype came up many times. The rearrangement uses TRBV24-1 and TRBJ2-1; 9 positions match TRBD1. V shed 3 bases, J shed 7 bases, and the junction held 6 bases outside the gene matches. In germline, CDR1 is KGHDR, CDR2 SFDVKD. The CDR3 has 15 amino acids. The CDR3 nucleotides are TGTGCCACCAGTGATGTACGGGACAGGGTTAATGAGCAGTTCTTC. It yields the protein CATSDVRDRVNEQFF.

This chain uses TRBV20-1 with TRBJ1-2; D is unclear. V was trimmed by 3 bases and J by 6 bases, leaving 11 bases between them. This CDR3 is built from 12 residues. The germline CDR1 and CDR2 sequences are DFQATT and SNEGSKA (reference sequence). In DNA form, the CDR3 reads TGCAGTGCTAGTCTTCGACTGAATGGCTACACCTTC. Protein: CSASLRLNGYTF.

The rearrangement uses TRBV20-1 and TRBJ2-1, with 8 bases lining up with TRBD1. This CDR3 contains 16 residues. Germline V gene sequence: CDR1 DFQATT, CDR2 SNEGSKA (reference sequence). V lost 0 bases and J lost 5; bases outside the gene matches: 9. The CDR3 loop is CSARDLGQGANNEQFF. In DNA form, the CDR3 reads TGCAGTGCTAGAGATCTCGGGCAGGGGGCGAACAATGAGCAGTTCTTC.